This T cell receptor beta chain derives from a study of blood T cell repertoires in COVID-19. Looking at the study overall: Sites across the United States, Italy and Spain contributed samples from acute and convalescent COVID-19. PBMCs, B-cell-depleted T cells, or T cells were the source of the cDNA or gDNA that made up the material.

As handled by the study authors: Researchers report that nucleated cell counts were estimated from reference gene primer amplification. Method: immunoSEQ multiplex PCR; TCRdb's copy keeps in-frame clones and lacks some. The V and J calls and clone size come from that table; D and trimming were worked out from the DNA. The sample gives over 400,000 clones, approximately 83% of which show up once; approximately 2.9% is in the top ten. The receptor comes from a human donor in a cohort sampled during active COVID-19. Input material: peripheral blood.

For the CDR3, the DNA is TGTGCCAGCAGCCAAGATCCCGACAGGATTTCGACTGAAGCTTTCTTT. It codes for CASSQDPDRISTEAFF. This chain uses TRBV4-2 with TRBJ1-1; tentative D call: TRBD1 (6 bases). The V and J ends lost 0 bases and 5 bases respectively, with 16 bases between them. The CDR3 contains 16 residues. Germline V gives CDR1 LGHNA, CDR2 YNFKEQ.